This T cell receptor beta chain was captured by sequencing in a study of T cells expressing NK-cell markers. Study observations and caveats: Dominance of the CD3+CD56-NKG2C+ fraction by these clonotypes also held in several donors. The dominant NKG2C+ clonotypes represented 1.0-7.0% of CD8+ T cells in over 5 donors.

On this clonotype itself: As yet, its antigen is unknown.

5'RACE template switching with UMIs produced the TCR beta cDNA. TCRdb re-analyzed the 5' RACE reads; it lists each CDR3 protein once, without DNA. The sample is made up of around 180,000 distinct CDR3 sequences, and the top ten hold 20% to 25% of it. The CDR3 has 16 residues. CDR1 is ENHRY and CDR2 is SYGVKD in the germline V gene. V is TRBV10-3 and J is TRBJ1-4. The TCR originated in a man aged 18-70 years in good health. The sample comprised blood T cells: a sorted CD56 or NKG2C T cell subset, CD4+ or CD8+ T cells, or bulk PBMC T cells (not recorded which). The CDR3 sequence is CAISELWAATNEKLFF.